Shown below are 24 T cell receptor beta chains from a single sample sequenced in a study of blood T cells in healthy people across ages. A second PCR of about 7 to 12 cycles used a sample-barcoded 5' primer and a J-beta primer mix. TCRdb analysed the 5' RACE reads with MiXCR anew, one entry per CDR3 protein. The repertoire holds about 840,000 distinct CDR3 sequences, with just under 30% as singletons. The same sample was also used in a study of T cells of mothers and their children.

Sequenced material: blood. The origin of the receptors is a woman between 35 and 50 years old in good health.

The V and J genes are TRBV2 and TRBJ2-7; 8 bases are a match to TRBD1. With V trimmed by 0 bases and J by 4 bases, 2 bases remained unmatched. The CDR3 contains 14 residues. CDR1 is SNHLY and CDR2 is FYNNEI in the germline V gene. CDR3 amino acids: CASSEARDRYEQYF. The CDR3, as DNA: TGTGCCAGCAGTGAAGCGCGGGACAGGTACGAGCAGTACTTC.

In this sample, this clonotype turned up many times. This chain uses TRBV7-9 with TRBJ2-2; TRBD1 might be the D (6 bases). The CDR3 sequence is 14 residues long. Germline values: CDR1 SEHNR, CDR2 FQNEAQ (reference sequence). V shed 4 bases and J shed 5 bases, with 11 bases lying between them. CDR3: CASSWARGTGELFF. The CDR3 DNA follows: TGTGCCAGCAGCTGGGCCAGGGGAACCGGGGAGCTGTTTTTT. The complete variable domain, with remaining parts taken from reference TRBV7-9 and TRBJ2-2, reads DTGVSQNPRHKITKRGQNVTFRCDPISEHNRLYWYRQTLGQGPEFLTYFQNEAQLEKSRLLSDRFSAERPKGSFSTLEIQRTEQGDSAMYLCASSWARGTGELFFGEGSRLTVL.

This clonotype was seen only a few times. V usage is TRBV6-6 and J usage is TRBJ1-1; no firm D call. The length of the CDR3 is 14 residues. CDR1 and CDR2 from the germline V gene are MNHNY and SVGAGI (reference sequence). V was clipped by 3 bases and J by 8 bases, with 16 bases between them. The CDR3 sequence: CASSYKKGFLEAFF. DNA of the CDR3: TGTGCCAGCAGTTATAAGAAGGGTTTCTTGGAAGCTTTCTTT.

This clonotype occurred a few times. V usage is TRBV9 and J usage is TRBJ1-2; D is perhaps TRBD1 (6 bases). The CDR3 consists of 16 residues. The V gene's germline CDR1 is SGDLS and CDR2 YYNGEE. The V and J ends lost 3 bases and 7 bases respectively, with 22 bases between them. The CDR3 spells CASSAQGGGMESGYTF. The CDR3, as DNA: TGTGCCAGCAGCGCGCAGGGAGGGGGGATGGAGAGTGGCTACACCTTC.

Concerning this clonotype: Possible read error: a much larger clone is one base away. The CDR3 sequence is CSANPPAGWGAEAFF. CDR3 nucleotide sequence: TGCAGTGCCAACCCCCCGGCAGGGTGGGGCGCTGAAGCTTTCTTT. V usage is TRBV20-1 and J usage is TRBJ1-1; D perhaps matches TRBD1 (5 bases). Germline V gene lookup returns CDR1 DFQATT and CDR2 SNEGSKA (reference sequence). V was shortened by 6 bases and J by 6 bases, with 23 bases between the two germline ends. The CDR3 loop spans 15 amino acids.

In the case of this clonotype: A clone one base away is much larger, so this may be a read error. The chain uses TRBV7-9 and TRBJ2-2, with D unclear. There are 12 residues in the CDR3. Germline CDR1 is SEHNR and CDR2 is FQNEAQ (reference sequence). V was trimmed by 1 base and J by 6 bases, leaving 3 bases between them. The CDR3 nucleotides are TGTGCCAGCAGCTTAGAATCCGGGGAGCTGTTTTTT. Translating it yields CASSLESGELFF.

This clonotype was counted between two and nine times. This chain joins TRBV7-2 and TRBJ2-4; D is ambiguous. The tail of the sequence fits TRBJ2-7 better, so the J call may be wrong. The CDR3 totals 15 residues. The germline gives CDR1 SGHTA, CDR2 FQGNSA. CDR3: CASSPAPNGLPEQYF. CDR3 in DNA: TGTGCCAGCAGCCCAGCCCCCAACGGCCTCCCCGAGCAGTACTTC.

This clonotype has more than one count but fewer than ten. The chain recombines TRBV5-1 with TRBJ2-3, with 8 bases matching TRBD1. Trimming took 0 bases from V and 6 from J; bases not matched to a gene: 6. The CDR3 is made up of 15 amino acids. Germline CDR1 reads SGHRS; CDR2 reads YFSETQ. The CDR3 protein is CASSLAGQGADTQYF. CDR3 bases: TGCGCCAGCAGCTTGGCCGGGCAGGGGGCCGATACGCAGTATTTT.

The chain has TRBV20-1 and TRBJ2-1; 9 bases are a match to TRBD2. The CDR3 covers 15 residues. The V segment lost 1 base and the J segment 8 bases; nucleotides outside the gene matches: 9. Germline CDR1 is DFQATT and CDR2 is SNEGSKA (reference sequence). The CDR3 reads CSARVGRGGMDEQFF. The CDR3 nucleotides are TGCAGTGCTAGAGTTGGGCGGGGGGGGATGGATGAGCAGTTCTTC.

The rearrangement joins TRBV4-3 to TRBJ2-5; 11 bases agree with TRBD2. The V and J ends lost 0 bases and 3 bases, in that order; junction bases with no gene match: 6. Germline V CDR1 and CDR2: LGHNA, YSLEER. This CDR3 contains 17 residues. Here the CDR3 DNA reads TGCGCCAGCAGCCAAGATAGTAGCGGGGGGGCTAAAGAGACCCAGTACTTC. Translated: CASSQDSSGGAKETQYF.

This rearrangement joins TRBV7-3 to TRBJ1-1, with D possibly being TRBD1 (5 bases). Per the germline V gene, CDR1 is SGHTA and CDR2 is FQGTGA. This CDR3 is 13 amino acids long. Trimming took off 5 bases at V and 8 bases at J, with 15 bases between the two ends. The CDR3 spells CASSMGPGTEAFF. CDR3 nucleotides: TGTGCCAGCAGCATGGGACCGGGTACCGAAGCTTTCTTT.

In the case of this clonotype: Sequence at one end of the junction differs from germline and may be a read error. The chain has TRBV12-3 or TRBV12-4 and TRBJ2-5, with unresolved D. The CDR3 extends over 13 amino acids. The CDR3 DNA is TGTGCCGGCAGTTTTCGGCGACAAGACACCCAGTACTTC. It codes for CAGSFRRQDTQYF.

This rearrangement joins TRBV28 to TRBJ1-1; D unresolved. CDR1 and CDR2 from the germline V gene are MDHEN and SYDVKM. V dropped 6 bases and J dropped 8 bases, with 16 bases sitting between them. This CDR3 is 13 amino acids long. The CDR3 DNA reads TGTGCCAGCAGCATCGCGGCGGCCGAAGAAGCTTTCTTT. Protein sequence: CASSIAAAEEAFF.

This clonotype has just a few counts. This chain links TRBV24-1 with TRBJ2-3, with TRBD2 matching over 10 bases. CDR1 and CDR2 from the germline V gene are KGHDR and SFDVKD. The CDR3 has 15 amino acids. The ends lost 5 bases at V and 5 bases at J; junction bases unmatched: 6. The CDR3 nucleotides read TGTGCCACCAGTGTCAGCGGGGGGGAAGGAGATACGCAGTATTTT. Encoded protein: CATSVSGGEGDTQYF.

The V and J genes are TRBV5-1 and TRBJ1-1; a possible D gene is TRBD1 (5 bases). CDR1 and CDR2 (germline): SGHRS, YFSETQ. The CDR3 runs 14 residues. V gave up 0 bases and J gave up 6 bases, with 12 bases separating them. This chain's CDR3 is CASSLGSGIAEAFF. For the CDR3, the DNA is TGCGCCAGCAGCTTGGGGTCAGGGATTGCTGAAGCTTTCTTT.

V gene TRBV5-1 combines with J gene TRBJ1-2, with TRBD1 identical over 12 bases. After removal of 4 bases from V and 8 bases from J, the junction contained 9 bases not matched to a gene. Germline CDR1 SGHRS, CDR2 YFSETQ. The CDR3 contains 15 residues. The CDR3 region has the DNA TGCGCCAGCAGCGTGGGACAGGGGGCGATGCGGGGCTACACCTTC. Encoded protein: CASSVGQGAMRGYTF.

This clonotype was counted ten times or more. V usage is TRBV7-8 and J usage is TRBJ2-7; TRBD2 is a possible D gene (7 bases). CDR1 and CDR2 from the germline V gene are SGHVS and FQNEAQ. V gave up 5 bases and J gave up 1 base, with 24 bases separating them. This CDR3 is 18 amino acids long. The CDR3 DNA sequence: TGTGCCAGCAGCCTAAGAGGAGGGGGACTAAGAGAATCCTACGAGCAGTACTTC. It translates to CASSLRGGGLRESYEQYF. The full variable domain, in which reference TRBV7-8 and TRBJ2-7 provide the parts outside the CDR3, is GAGVSQSPRYKVAKRGQDVALRCDPISGHVSLFWYQQALGQGPEFLTYFQNEAQLDKSGLPSDRFFAERPEGSVSTLKIQRTQQEDSAVYLCASSLRGGGLRESYEQYFGPGTRLTVT.

Worth noting for this clonotype: One end of the junction varies from germline; a read error may be responsible. The chain is built from TRBV7-9 and TRBJ2-3; 10 nucleotides align to TRBD2. Germline lookup yields CDR1 SEHNR and CDR2 FQNEAQ (reference sequence). There are 18 residues in the CDR3. This CDR3 reads CASSSFPGLAEGTNTQYF. CDR3 sequence (DNA): TGTGCCAGCAGCTCCTTCCCCGGACTAGCGGAGGGCACAAATACGCAGTATTTT.

The chain is built from TRBV12-3 or TRBV12-4 and TRBJ2-1, with D maybe TRBD1 (5 bases). The DNA end is more similar to TRBJ2-7, so the J call may be wrong. The CDR3 length is 14 residues. The chain's CDR3 is CASSLRGDTYEQYF. In nucleotides, the CDR3 is TGTGCCAGCAGTTTAAGGGGCGATACCTACGAGCAGTACTTC.

In its sample, this clonotype was seen many times. The rearrangement links TRBV11-3 to TRBJ2-5; TRBD2 agrees at 11 bases. This CDR3 has 20 residues. Germline V CDR1 and CDR2: SGHNT, YENEEA. V gave up 5 bases and J gave up 5 bases; unmatched junction bases: 22. DNA of the CDR3: TGTGCCAGCAGCATCATGGGTCGAATAACGACTAGCGGGGAGGTGGAGACCCAGTACTTC. It codes for CASSIMGRITTSGEVETQYF.

DNA of the CDR3: TGCAGTGCTAGAAGATCAGGGACCAACTACGAGCAGTACTTC. Protein sequence: CSARRSGTNYEQYF. The chain combines TRBV20-1 with TRBJ2-7, with D possibly being TRBD1 or TRBD2 (5 bases each). Trimming took off 2 bases at V and 3 bases at J, with 14 bases between the two ends. Germline values: CDR1 DFQATT, CDR2 SNEGSKA (reference sequence). The CDR3 is 14 amino acids.

At least ten counts were recorded for this clonotype. The chain combines TRBV12-3 or TRBV12-4 with TRBJ1-2, with D tentatively TRBD1 (5 bases). V was shortened by 1 base and J by 4 bases, with 7 bases between the two germline ends. This CDR3 is 13 amino acids long. CDR3 nucleotide sequence: TGTGCCAGCAGTTTAGACAGGTTCTATGGCTACACCTTC. Protein product: CASSLDRFYGYTF.

This clonotype was seen repeatedly, ten times or more. This chain connects TRBV7-3 to TRBJ2-5, with 12 bases identical to TRBD2. This CDR3 is built from 15 residues. V gave up 5 bases and J gave up 9 bases; unmatched junction bases: 10. Per germline, CDR1 SGHTA and CDR2 FQGTGA. The CDR3 is CASSPLAGGLGAQYF. The CDR3 DNA reads TGTGCCAGCAGCCCTCTAGCGGGGGGGCTTGGGGCCCAGTACTTC.

The chain is built from TRBV5-5 and TRBJ1-2, with D possibly matching TRBD1 (6 bases). Trimming removed 0 bases at V and 8 bases at J, with 14 bases between. The CDR3 has 14 residues. Germline assignment: CDR1 SGHKS and CDR2 YYEKEE (reference sequence). The CDR3 DNA follows: TGTGCCAGCAGCTTGGCCTGGGGGGCTCACGGCTACACCTTC. Protein product: CASSLAWGAHGYTF.